This is a list of T cell receptor beta chains from one sample in a study of control samples from healthy donors and cancer patients. TCRdb keeps only in-frame clones here, not all; method: immunoSEQ multiplex PCR. The table includes about 55,000 clones, 95% to 97% detected once. Sequences were obtained from blood. The receptors here all came from a young woman in good health. The CDR3 runs from the conserved cysteine through the conserved F or W. The D gene is left open where the match is weak. For some rows the clone size is stated as once, few or many, or as a class when expanded; others skip it.

TRBJ1-2,-,TRBD1,TRBV19,CASKEEKGQSYGYTF,TGTGCCAGTAAAGAGGAAAAGGGACAGAGCTATGGCTACACCTTC
TRBJ1-4,-,-,TRBV28,CASSRRGLKRLNEKLFF,TGTGCCAGCTCCAGACGGGGACTTAAGCGTCTGAATGAAAAACTGTTTTTT
TRBJ2-5,-,-,TRBV19,CASSLLTAAGETQYF,TGTGCCAGTAGTCTTCTTACTGCAGCCGGTGAGACCCAGTACTTC
TRBJ2-3,-,-,TRBV5-4,CASSFTDTQYF,TGTGCCAGCAGCTTCACAGATACGCAGTATTTT
TRBJ1-2,-,-,TRBV11-2,CASSLDMFRGQNYGYTF,TGTGCCAGCAGCTTAGATATGTTTCGGGGGCAGAACTATGGCTACACCTTC
TRBJ2-1,once,TRBD2,TRBV6-2/TRBV6-3,CASSPGLADYNEQFF,TGTGCCAGCAGTCCAGGACTAGCGGACTACAATGAGCAGTTCTTC
TRBJ2-5,-,-,TRBV5-6,CASSQARGLEETQYF,TGTGCCAGCAGCCAGGCTCGAGGACTGGAAGAGACCCAGTACTTC
TRBJ2-6,-,-,TRBV4-3,CASSQENSGSGANVLTF,TGCGCCAGCAGCCAAGAAAATTCTGGATCTGGGGCCAACGTCCTGACTTTC
TRBJ2-7,-,TRBD1,TRBV9,CASSPDRGLSEQYF,TGTGCCAGCAGCCCAGACAGGGGGCTGAGCGAGCAGTACTTC
TRBJ2-5,-,TRBD1,TRBV7-8,CASGVDRVTETQYF,TGTGCCAGCGGCGTGGACAGGGTGACAGAGACCCAGTACTTC
TRBJ1-5,once,-,TRBV6-5,CASKETDFYQPQHF,TGTGCCAGCAAGGAGACGGATTTCTATCAGCCCCAGCATTTT
TRBJ1-5,-,-,TRBV28,CASRSAGRGQPQHF,TGTGCCAGCAGGTCCGCCGGGAGGGGTCAGCCCCAGCATTTT
TRBJ1-4,once,-,TRBV5-6,CASSFYGMATNEKLFF,TGTGCCAGCAGCTTTTATGGGATGGCAACTAATGAAAAACTGTTTTTT
TRBJ2-5,-,-,TRBV30,CAWSPSAVLGETQYF,TGTGCCTGGAGTCCCTCAGCGGTCCTGGGGGAGACCCAGTACTTC
TRBJ1-5,-,TRBD1,TRBV6-6,CASDDRGWDQPQHF,TGTGCCAGCGATGACAGGGGATGGGATCAGCCCCAGCATTTT
TRBJ2-7,-,TRBD2,TRBV27,CASSFPGGEQYF,TGTGCCAGCAGTTTTCCGGGAGGCGAGCAGTACTTC
TRBJ2-3,-,TRBD1,TRBV5-5,CASSPGTGLTDTQYF,TGTGCCAGCAGTCCCGGGACAGGCCTCACAGATACGCAGTATTTT
TRBJ1-4,-,-,TRBV12-3/TRBV12-4,CASFDREKLFF,TGTGCCAGCTTCGACCGAGAAAAACTGTTTTTT
TRBJ1-3,once,-,TRBV5-1,CASSYDSSGNTIYF,TGCGCCAGCAGCTACGACAGCTCTGGAAACACCATATATTTT
TRBJ1-2,-,TRBD1,TRBV5-4,CASSPRDRGFDGYTF,TGTGCCAGCAGCCCCCGGGACAGGGGGTTCGATGGCTACACCTTC
TRBJ2-2,-,TRBD1,TRBV2,CASSRDSHTGELFF,TGTGCCAGCAGCCGGGACAGCCACACCGGGGAGCTGTTTTTT
TRBJ2-3,-,TRBD2,TRBV9,CASSDPTSGLPDTQYF,TGTGCCAGCAGCGATCCGACTAGCGGGTTACCAGATACGCAGTATTTT
TRBJ2-3,-,-,TRBV5-8,CASSLGARGTDTQYF,TGTGCCAGCAGCTTGGGGGCGAGGGGGACAGATACGCAGTATTTT
TRBJ1-2,-,-,TRBV6-4,CASSNTGSYGYTF,TGTGCCAGCAGTAACACAGGTAGCTATGGCTACACCTTC
TRBJ2-1,-,-,TRBV5-4,CASSSIGGEQFF,TGTGCCAGCAGCTCCATCGGGGGTGAGCAGTTCTTC
TRBJ1-2,-,-,TRBV3-1/TRBV3-2,CASSHWSGYTF,TGTGCCAGCAGCCATTGGTCTGGCTACACCTTC
TRBJ1-4,-,-,TRBV18,CASSPPVQSGVEKLFF,TGTGCCAGCTCACCACCGGTGCAGTCCGGTGTTGAAAAACTGTTTTTT
TRBJ1-2,-,-,TRBV10-3,CAISESSGYGYGYTF,TGTGCCATCAGTGAGTCGTCTGGGTACGGCTATGGCTACACCTTC
TRBJ1-1,-,-,TRBV6-5,CASSYSGGWGTEAFF,TGTGCCAGCAGTTATTCCGGGGGATGGGGCACTGAAGCTTTCTTT
TRBJ1-6,-,TRBD1,TRBV19,CASTTIGTGGSPLHF,TGTGCCAGTACCACCATCGGGACAGGGGGTTCACCCCTCCACTTT
TRBJ2-7,few,TRBD2,TRBV28,CASSPQTSGGLTYEQYF,TGTGCCAGCAGTCCTCAGACTAGCGGGGGCCTTACCTACGAGCAGTACTTC
TRBJ1-2,-,TRBD1,TRBV19,CASSPYIGQVYGYTF,TGTGCCAGTAGTCCCTATATAGGACAGGTCTATGGCTACACCTTC
TRBJ1-2,-,TRBD1,TRBV7-9,CASSLSSPGTVRDYGYTF,TGTGCCAGCAGCTTATCCAGTCCCGGGACAGTTCGAGACTATGGCTACACCTTC
TRBJ2-3,-,TRBD1,TRBV7-9,CASSPRDRYTDTQYF,TGTGCCAGCAGCCCCCGGGACAGGTACACAGATACGCAGTATTTT
TRBJ1-1,-,TRBD1,TRBV19,CASKGQGNTEAFF,TGTGCCAGTAAGGGACAGGGAAACACTGAAGCTTTCTTT